One T cell receptor beta chain is described in this entry. The antigen remains unidentified. Per sample, roughly 500 nanograms of biopsy DNA were TCRB immunosequenced. The repertoire was sequenced with immunoSEQ multiplex PCR; TCRdb's copy has only in-frame clones and lacks some. The sample lists about 5,200 clones, around 81% occurring once. Adults with ileal or ileocolonic Crohn's disease and an indication for resection were eligible. The record originates from a study of T cell repertoires in ileal Crohn's disease. Study context: At surgery, 35% of patients smoked, with median disease duration approximately 8 years.

General study points: Compared with non-smokers, active smokers at surgery showed more clonal expansions.

Looked up from germline, CDR1 is MNHEY and CDR2 is SMNVEV (reference sequence). The ends were cut back, 8 bases at V and 4 bases at J, with 12 bases in the middle. The CDR3 extends over 13 amino acids. This clonotype was sampled from an adult with Crohn's disease. Sequences were obtained from ileal tissue. The chain carries TRBV27 and TRBJ1-5; TRBD1 is a possible D gene (5 bases). CDR3 DNA: TGTGCCAGCTCTGGGGCAAGGAATCAGCCCCAGCATTTT. As protein: CASSGARNQPQHF.